This TCR beta chain was observed in a study of patients and donors after allogeneic stem cell transplantation. This clonotype has at least ten counts. This CDR3 is built from 12 residues. CDR1 is DFQATT, CDR2 SNEGSKA, per germline (reference sequence). V lost 2 bases to trimming and J lost 4 bases, with 6 bases between them. TCRdb passed the RT-PCR reads through MiXCR, listing each CDR3 protein once. The sample includes 400,000 to 450,000 distinct CDR3 sequences, 15% to 20% of them seen just once. The receptor's source is a human donor who was either an allogeneic HSCT recipient or a stem cell or donor lymphocyte infusion donor (not recorded which). It is not recorded whose cells these are; they may come from a transplant donor. The sample consisted of blood, either unsorted or a sorted T cell fraction (not recorded which). This chain joins TRBV20-1 and TRBJ1-5, with no clear D. CDR3 loop: CSARQPNQPQHF. The CDR3 nucleotides read TGCAGTGCTAGACAGCCGAATCAGCCCCAGCATTTT.